These 30 T cell receptor beta chains were all obtained from the same sample, sequenced in a study of regulatory T cells in long-lasting Graves disease. CDR3 regions were amplified by Arm-PCR using iRepertoire HTBI primers to build TCR beta libraries. Each CDR3 protein gets one entry after TCRdb re-called the multiplex PCR reads with MiXCR. The profile shows over 300,000 distinct CDR3 sequences, roughly a fifth of them singletons. Stated time point: persistent/refractory GD, antithyroid drugs over 5 years with positive TRAb. RNA isolated from PBMCs was used to make the TCR library. Specimen: peripheral blood mononuclear cells (PBMCs), collected when the disease was refractory, from a patient treated with antithyroid drugs. These receptors were taken from a female donor with Graves disease.

The chain employs TRBV10-3 and TRBJ1-2, with a possible D match to TRBD1 (6 bases). Germline V gene sequence: CDR1 ENHRY, CDR2 SYGVKD. V was cut by 6 bases and J by 6 bases, with 14 bases left in between. The CDR3 extends over 13 amino acids. CDR3 region: CAIRAGTTHGYTF. The CDR3 DNA sequence: TGTGCCATCAGAGCCGGGACAACTCATGGCTACACCTTC.

The table lists this clonotype with a few counts. The chain employs TRBV20-1 and TRBJ2-3; possible D gene TRBD2, 6 bases. CDR1 and CDR2 from the germline V gene are DFQATT and SNEGSKA (reference sequence). V was pared by 6 bases and J by 1 base, with 20 bases between. This CDR3 has 16 amino acids. CDR3 sequence reads: CSADGGAATGTDTQYF. CDR3 nucleotide sequence: TGCAGTGCCGATGGCGGGGCAGCGACAGGCACAGATACGCAGTATTTT.

A few counts support this clonotype. The chain couples TRBV27 to TRBJ2-7; 7 bases agree with TRBD1. The CDR3 length is 13 residues. The ends lost 5 bases at V and 4 bases at J; junction bases unmatched: 5. Germline assignment: CDR1 MNHEY and CDR2 SMNVEV (reference sequence). CDR3 DNA: TGTGCCAGCAGTCCAGAGACAGGGTACGAGCAGTACTTC. Amino acid sequence: CASSPETGYEQYF.

This clonotype has a handful of counts. This sequence joins TRBV20-1 and TRBJ2-7, with unresolved D. V lost 0 bases, J lost 4 bases, and 7 bases lay in between. CDR3 length: 12 residues. Germline V gene data show CDR1 as DFQATT and CDR2 as SNEGSKA (reference sequence). CDR3 sequence reads: CSAREPGYEQYF. CDR3 nucleotides: TGCAGTGCTAGAGAGCCTGGTTACGAGCAGTACTTC.

At least ten counts were recorded for this clonotype. V gene TRBV28 combines with J gene TRBJ1-4, with D possibly being TRBD1 (6 bases). The CDR3 is 16 residues long. CDR1 and CDR2 from the germline V gene are MDHEN and SYDVKM. V was cut by 5 bases and J by 2 bases, with 15 bases left in between. The CDR3 nucleotides are TGTGCCAGCAGTACCACAGGGTGGGCGACTAATGAAAAACTGTTTTTT. It is translated as CASSTTGWATNEKLFF. Full variable domain (remainder filled in from reference TRBV28 and TRBJ1-4): DVKVTQSSRYLVKRTGEKVFLECVQDMDHENMFWYRQDPGLGLRLIYFSYDVKMKEKGDIPEGYSVSREKKERFSLILESASTNQTSMYLCASSTTGWATNEKLFFGSGTQLSVL.

The chain uses TRBV27 and TRBJ1-6, with D possibly TRBD1 on 6 matching bases. This CDR3 has 15 amino acids. V was pared by 4 bases and J by 6 bases, with 13 bases between. The germline gives CDR1 MNHEY, CDR2 SMNVEV (reference sequence). CDR3 in DNA: TGTGCCAGCAGTTCCAGGGGACTGGGTAATTCACCCCTCCACTTT. It translates to CASSSRGLGNSPLHF.

In this sample, this clonotype turned up many times. The rearrangement uses TRBV29-1 and TRBJ2-4, with D perhaps TRBD2 (6 bases). The CDR3 runs 11 residues. V was shortened by 7 bases and J by 8 bases, with 12 bases between the two germline ends. The germline CDR1 and CDR2 sequences are SQVTM and ANQGSEA. The CDR3: CSGGEADIQYF. CDR3 coding DNA: TGCAGCGGAGGGGAGGCTGACATTCAGTACTTC.

This clonotype was seen ten or more times. This chain joins TRBV11-3 and TRBJ1-2; 8 nucleotides match TRBD1. J was trimmed by 4 bases and V by 5 bases; bases with no gene match: 6. CDR3 length: 14 amino acids. Germline CDR1 reads SGHNT; CDR2 reads YENEEA. Here the CDR3 DNA reads TGTGCCAGCAGCCCTGGACAGGGACTCTATGGCTACACCTTC. Protein sequence: CASSPGQGLYGYTF.

This clonotype came up a few times. This chain links TRBV2 with TRBJ1-6, with unresolved D. Per germline, CDR1 SNHLY and CDR2 FYNNEI. CDR3 length equals 13 residues. V shed 6 bases and J shed 6 bases, with 9 bases lying between them. The DNA of the CDR3 is TGTGCCAGCAGCCGCGGGATTAATTCACCCCTCCACTTT. Translating gives CASSRGINSPLHF. Full variable domain (remainder filled in from reference TRBV2 and TRBJ1-6): EPEVTQTPSHQVTQMGQEVILRCVPISNHLYFYWYRQILGQKVEFLVSFYNNEISEKSEIFDDQFSVERPDGSNFTLKIRSTKLEDSAMYFCASSRGINSPLHFGNGTRLTVT.

This clonotype was observed at least ten times. The chain carries TRBV6-1 and TRBJ1-4, with 7 bases fitting TRBD1. The CDR3 runs to 14 residues. Per the germline V gene, CDR1 is MNHNS and CDR2 is SASEGT. Losses at the gene ends were 6 bases for V and 6 bases for J; bases not matched to a gene: 7. CDR3 in DNA: TGTGCCAGCAGAAACAGGGGCTCATATGAAAAACTGTTTTTT. Protein sequence: CASRNRGSYEKLFF.

This chain connects TRBV5-1 to TRBJ1-1, with D maybe TRBD1 (5 bases). The germline V and J ends were trimmed by 4 bases and 0 bases, with 16 bases remaining between them. Germline V lookup: CDR1 SGHRS, CDR2 YFSETQ. This CDR3 has 16 residues. CDR3 nucleotide sequence: TGCGCCAGCAGCAATGTATTGGGGACCATGAACACTGAAGCTTTCTTT. Its translation: CASSNVLGTMNTEAFF.

The V call is TRBV20-1, the J call TRBJ2-1, with D perhaps matching TRBD2 (5 bases). CDR3 length equals 14 residues. V dropped 5 bases and J dropped 7 bases, with 18 bases sitting between them. Germline V gene lookup returns CDR1 DFQATT and CDR2 SNEGSKA (reference sequence). In nucleotides, the CDR3 is TGCAGTGCTCCCGCCAGCGGTACTTGGAATGAGCAGTTCTTC. Protein product: CSAPASGTWNEQFF.

This clonotype was found many times. The chain carries TRBV30 and TRBJ1-1; D call uncertain. This CDR3 is 14 amino acids long. In germline, CDR1 is GTSNPN, CDR2 SVGIG (reference sequence). V was trimmed by 0 bases and J by 1 base, leaving 9 bases between them. This CDR3 is CAWSVGSGNTEAFF. CDR3 DNA sequence: TGTGCCTGGAGTGTAGGGTCAGGGAACACTGAAGCTTTCTTT.

V gene TRBV20-1 combines with J gene TRBJ2-1; the D gene is possibly TRBD1 (5 bases). V lost 4 bases and J 0 bases, leaving 13 bases between the germline ends. The germline V gene encodes CDR1 DFQATT and CDR2 SNEGSKA (reference sequence). The CDR3 has 15 residues. The CDR3 sequence: CSANQGKNSYNEQFF. In DNA form, the CDR3 reads TGCAGTGCTAACCAGGGCAAAAACTCCTACAATGAGCAGTTCTTC.

The rearrangement links TRBV10-2 to TRBJ1-6; D is ambiguous. Trimming removed 5 bases from V and 2 bases from J, with 10 bases in between. The length of the CDR3 is 15 residues. In germline, CDR1 is WSHSY, CDR2 SAAADI. In nucleotides, the CDR3 is TGCGCCAGCAGTACGAGCTACACCTATAATTCACCCCTCCACTTT. Residues: CASSTSYTYNSPLHF.

The chain joins TRBV10-3 to TRBJ1-3; D unresolved. Trimming removed 4 bases at V and 0 bases at J, with 7 bases between. There are 14 residues in the CDR3. Germline CDR1 and CDR2: ENHRY and SYGVKD. Here the CDR3 reads CAISAGFSGNTIYF. In nucleotides, the CDR3 is TGTGCCATCAGTGCTGGCTTCTCTGGAAACACCATATATTTT.

V is TRBV7-3 and J is TRBJ2-7; D might be TRBD1 (6 bases). Germline V gene lookup returns CDR1 SGHTA and CDR2 FQGTGA. This CDR3 is built from 13 residues. V lost 2 bases to trimming and J lost 4 bases, with 9 bases between them. DNA for the CDR3: TGTGCCAGCAGCTTATCAGGGGAGTACGAGCAGTACTTC. It codes for CASSLSGEYEQYF.

This clonotype occurred many times. CDR3 loop: CASSQGHYYTEAFF. The CDR3 DNA reads TGTGCCAGCAGCCAGGGACACTATTACACTGAAGCTTTCTTT. This chain links TRBV7-9 with TRBJ1-1; TRBD1 is a possible D gene (6 bases). From germline, CDR1 is SEHNR and CDR2 FQNEAQ (reference sequence). The germline V and J ends were trimmed by 5 bases and 3 bases, with 13 bases remaining between them. The CDR3 extends over 14 amino acids.

This clonotype was seen ten or more times. The V gene is TRBV11-2, the J gene TRBJ2-7; TRBD1 might be the D (6 bases). The V gene's germline CDR1 is SGHAT and CDR2 FQNNGV. V lost 6 bases and J 5 bases, leaving 20 bases between the germline ends. This CDR3 spans 15 amino acids. The CDR3 spells CASSSTRGKAHEQYF. CDR3 DNA sequence: TGTGCCAGCAGTTCCACCAGGGGCAAAGCCCACGAGCAGTACTTC.

This clonotype has a handful of counts. The chain couples TRBV5-1 to TRBJ1-3; tentative D call: TRBD1 (5 bases). The CDR3 is made up of 15 amino acids. Deletions cut 5 bases from V and 0 bases from J, with 12 bases between. Germline loops: CDR1 SGHRS, CDR2 YFSETQ. CDR3 region: CASSEGHNSGNTIYF. CDR3 DNA: TGCGCCAGCAGTGAGGGGCACAACTCTGGAAACACCATATATTTT.

This clonotype was seen more than once but under ten times. This CDR3 is CASSLGLAGSLDEQFF. CDR3 sequence (DNA): TGTGCCAGCAGCCTGGGACTAGCGGGGAGTTTGGATGAGCAGTTCTTC. The chain links TRBV7-2 to TRBJ2-1, with 13 bases that match TRBD2. The CDR3 contains 16 residues. Looked up from germline, CDR1 is SGHTA and CDR2 is FQGNSA. The J segment lost 8 bases and the V segment lost 5 bases, leaving 9 bases of the junction unmatched.

A note on this clonotype: Just one base apart from a much larger clone, this may be a read error. J is TRBJ1-5 and V is TRBV11-2; tentative D call: TRBD1 (5 bases). This CDR3 spans 15 amino acids. Per germline, CDR1 SGHAT and CDR2 FQNNGV. The germline V and J ends were trimmed by 1 base and 7 bases, with 14 bases remaining between them. The chain's CDR3 is CASSLGDFKGQPQHF. DNA of the CDR3: TGTGCCAGCAGCTTAGGGGACTTCAAGGGGCAGCCCCAGCATTTT.

This clonotype was counted a single time. The rearrangement joins TRBV6-1 to TRBJ1-1; no definite D call. The CDR3 length is 17 residues. Trimming took off 10 bases at V and 0 bases at J, with 24 bases between the two ends. CDR1 is MNHNS and CDR2 is SASEGT in the germline V gene. The CDR3 nucleotides are TGTGCCACCGAACTCTTTAGTGAGCGGTCAATGAACACTGAAGCTTTCTTT. Protein sequence: CATELFSERSMNTEAFF.

This clonotype was observed many times. The rearrangement uses TRBV12-3 or TRBV12-4 and TRBJ1-5; no clear D gene. Trimming removed 1 base from V and 6 bases from J, with 1 base in between. This CDR3 region has 11 residues. CDR3: CASSLGQPQHF. CDR3 sequence (DNA): TGTGCCAGCAGTTTAGGTCAGCCCCAGCATTTT.

Details on this clonotype: A much more abundant neighbour one base away suggests this may be a read error. This chain connects TRBV7-2 to TRBJ2-7; 9 bases match TRBD1. Germline lookup yields CDR1 SGHTA and CDR2 FQGNSA. The CDR3 sequence is 14 residues long. This CDR3 is CASQAGTGIGEQCF. The CDR3 nucleotides are TGTGCCAGCCAGGCGGGGACAGGGATTGGAGAGCAGTGCTTC.

This clonotype was detected a few times. V gene TRBV19 combines with J gene TRBJ1-1, with 9 bases fitting TRBD1. CDR3 size: 15 residues. In germline, CDR1 is LNHDA, CDR2 SQIVND (reference sequence). The junction had 11 bases not matched to a gene; V was cut back by 4 bases and J by 8 bases. The CDR3 is CASSTGQGVRGEAFF. As DNA, the CDR3 is TGTGCCAGTAGTACGGGACAGGGAGTTAGAGGAGAAGCTTTCTTT.

This clonotype has a handful of counts. The chain employs TRBV29-1 and TRBJ1-5, with 10 bases aligning to TRBD1. Germline lookup yields CDR1 SQVTM and CDR2 ANQGSEA. The CDR3 contains 13 residues. V shed 6 bases, J shed 5 bases, and the junction held 4 bases outside the gene matches. Here the CDR3 DNA reads TGCAGCGTGGGGACAGGGGCTGATCAGCCCCAGCATTTT. It codes for CSVGTGADQPQHF.

This chain uses TRBV20-1 with TRBJ1-2, with unresolved D. V was trimmed by 7 bases and J by 7 bases, leaving 4 bases between them. In germline, CDR1 is DFQATT, CDR2 SNEGSKA (reference sequence). The CDR3 consists of 8 residues. The CDR3 sequence is CSGGGYTF. For the CDR3, the DNA is TGCAGTGGAGGTGGCTACACCTTC.

This clonotype was observed at least ten times. J is TRBJ1-6 and V is TRBV7-9; the match to TRBD1 covers 8 bases. The CDR3 has 15 amino acids. Germline loops: CDR1 SEHNR, CDR2 FQNEAQ (reference sequence). The V segment lost 5 bases and the J segment 10 bases; nucleotides outside the gene matches: 10. The CDR3 is CASSHPKGTGSPLHF. Written as DNA, the CDR3 is TGTGCCAGCAGCCACCCGAAGGGGACAGGATCACCCCTCCACTTT.

This clonotype showed up many times. This chain connects TRBV30 to TRBJ2-6; D is uncertain. CDR1 GTSNPN and CDR2 SVGIG come from the germline V gene (reference sequence). Between the trimmed V and J ends, which lost 2 bases and 2 bases, there was a span of 1 base. This CDR3 has 12 residues. In nucleotides, the CDR3 is TGTGCCTGGAGTCCTGGGGCCAACGTCCTGACTTTC. Protein: CAWSPGANVLTF. The full variable domain, in which reference TRBV30 and TRBJ2-6 provide the parts outside the CDR3, is SQTIHQWPATLVQPVGSPLSLECTVEGTSNPNLYWYRQAAGRGLQLLFYSVGIGQISSEVPQNLSASRPQDRQFILSSKKLLLSDSGFYLCAWSPGANVLTFGAGSRLTVL.